These T cell receptor beta chains were read from a single sample in a study of response to subunit inactivated influenza vaccine. TCRdb re-called the RT-PCR reads with MiXCR, one entry per CDR3 protein. The sample shows approximately 490,000 distinct CDR3 sequences, approximately 7.8% of them seen only once. Sequences were derived from PBMCs from blood, sampled 23 months after vaccination. All receptors come from a man between 50 and 75 years old who received an inactivated influenza vaccine. CDR3s include the opening cysteine and the closing phenylalanine or tryptophan. Fields, in order: D gene, clone size, J gene, V gene, CDR3 DNA, CDR3 protein. The D gene is left open where the match is weak. Rows give clone size only sometimes, using once, few, many, or a class for an expanded clone.

>TRBD2|few|TRBJ2-1|TRBV20-1
TGCAGTGCTAGAGGAAGCGGGAGGGCCTACAATGAGCAGTTCTTC
CSARGSGRAYNEQFF
>NA|few|TRBJ1-2|TRBV21-1
TGTGCCAGCAGCAAAGATGGGACAGGGGATTGGGAAGGCTACACCTTC
CASSKDGTGDWEGYTF
>NA|NA|TRBJ2-5|TRBV4-3
TGCGCCAGCAGCCAAGAGGCGGACAGATTCCCAGGGGCCCAGTACTTC
CASSQEADRFPGAQYF
>TRBD1|few|TRBJ2-7|TRBV29-1
TGCAGCGTTGTCGTAGGGGGCGCGTCCGGCGAGCAGTACTTC
CSVVVGGASGEQYF
>NA|few|TRBJ1-5|TRBV10-3
TGTGCCATCAGTGAATTAAGCGGGCAGCCCCAGCATTTT
CAISELSGQPQHF
>NA|many|TRBJ2-7|TRBV7-2
TGTGCCAGCAGCCAAGGGATCAGAAGGTACGAGCAGTACTTC
CASSQGIRRYEQYF
>NA|few|TRBJ1-6|TRBV7-9
TGTGCCAGCAGCTCCGGAGGGGATTCACCCCTCCACTTT
CASSSGGDSPLHF
>TRBD1|NA|TRBJ2-7|TRBV29-1
TGCAGCGTTGGGGGACAGGCAACTTCCTACGAGCAGTACTTC
CSVGGQATSYEQYF
>TRBD1|NA|TRBJ2-5|TRBV4-3
TGCGCCAGCAGCCAAGGCCTCCCCGGGACAGGGGGCGATTTGGAGACCCAGTACTTC
CASSQGLPGTGGDLETQYF
>NA|few|TRBJ2-7|TRBV18
TGTGCCAGCTCAACAGATCGGGGGCTCGCCTACGAGCAGTACTTC
CASSTDRGLAYEQYF
>NA|many|TRBJ2-7|TRBV7-2
TGTGCCAGCAGCTTAGAGGTCAACTCCTACGAGCAGTACTTC
CASSLEVNSYEQYF
>TRBD1|many|TRBJ2-5|TRBV20-1
TGCAGTGCTGGGACAGACCAAGAGACCCAGTACTTC
CSAGTDQETQYF
>TRBD2|few|TRBJ2-3|TRBV12-3/TRBV12-4
TGTGCCAGTCGACTAGCGGGGGGCGTGAGCACAGATACGCAGTATTTT
CASRLAGGVSTDTQYF
>NA|few|TRBJ2-1|TRBV7-9
TGTGCCAGCAGCAAACTAGCCAACCCCGCCAATGAGCAGTTCTTC
CASSKLANPANEQFF
>NA|NA|TRBJ1-2|TRBV4-1
TGCGCCAGCAGCCCCCGTGACAGGTCTAACTATGGCTACACCTTC
CASSPRDRSNYGYTF
>NA|few|TRBJ2-3|TRBV5-1
TGCGCCAGCAGCTTGGCGGGGATCCCTAGCACAGATACGCAGTATTTT
CASSLAGIPSTDTQYF
>TRBD2|NA|TRBJ2-1|TRBV20-1
TGCAGTGTTTTTAGCGGGACTAGCTCCTACAATGAGCAGTTCTTC
CSVFSGTSSYNEQFF
>NA|NA|TRBJ2-3|TRBV4-1
TGCGCCAGCAGCCAAGATAGTCGGAGCACAGATACGCAGTATTTT
CASSQDSRSTDTQYF
>NA|NA|TRBJ1-1|TRBV20-1
TGCAGTGCCTCCCAGACCGGGAACACTGAAGCTTTCTTT
CSASQTGNTEAFF
>NA|NA|TRBJ2-7|TRBV4-2
TGTGCCAGCAGCCAAGAAGGTGGGATTACCTCCTACGAGCAGTACTTC
CASSQEGGITSYEQYF
>NA|NA|TRBJ2-5|TRBV12-3/TRBV12-4
TGTGCCAGCACCTTCGGTAGAGGCCCCGTAACCCAGTACTTC
CASTFGRGPVTQYF
>NA|few|TRBJ2-2|TRBV7-2
TGTGCCAGCAGCCTGGGACTTTTGAACACCGGGGAGCTGTTTTTT
CASSLGLLNTGELFF
>TRBD2|few|TRBJ2-1|TRBV19
TGTGCCAGTAGTATTGGGGCTAGCGGGAGAGGGCAGTTCTTC
CASSIGASGRGQFF
>TRBD2|many|TRBJ2-1|TRBV7-9
TGTGCCAGCAGCCTGAGGACTAGCGGGAAGTTGTCCTACAATGAGCAGTTCTTC
CASSLRTSGKLSYNEQFF
>NA|few|TRBJ2-3|TRBV20-1
TGCAGTGTAAGGGGGGGCCACACAGATACGCAGTATTTT
CSVRGGHTDTQYF
>NA|few|TRBJ2-4|TRBV7-9
TGTGCCAGCAGTCCTCCGGAGACCTTAGCCAAAAACATTCAGTACTTC
CASSPPETLAKNIQYF
>NA|few|TRBJ2-7|TRBV4-2
TGTGCCAGCAGCCAAGCGGCTCAACAGGGTACCTACGAGCAGTACTTC
CASSQAAQQGTYEQYF
>NA|NA|TRBJ2-1|TRBV6-5
TGTGCCAGCAGTAACAACAGGGTCGGTGAGCAGTTCTTC
CASSNNRVGEQFF
>NA|NA|TRBJ2-7|TRBV28
TGTGCCAGCAGAAGGCAGGGACACTACGAGCAGTACTTC
CASRRQGHYEQYF
>NA|NA|TRBJ2-5|TRBV29-1
TGCAGCGTTGGACCGGGCGGGGAGACCCAGTACTTC
CSVGPGGETQYF
>NA|few|TRBJ2-5|TRBV18
TGTGCCAGCTCCCCTCCTAGGGGGGCGAGTGAGACCCAGTACTTC
CASSPPRGASETQYF
>NA|NA|TRBJ1-6|TRBV4-1
TGCGCCAGCAGCCAAGTACCAACTCATTCCTATAATTCACCCCTCCACTTT
CASSQVPTHSYNSPLHF
>NA|few|TRBJ1-5|TRBV4-3
TGCGCCAGCAGCCATGAACCGGACGGCACCCAGCCCCAGCATTTT
CASSHEPDGTQPQHF
>NA|many|TRBJ2-7|TRBV29-1
TGCAGCGTTGTATTCCAGGGGAAATACGAGCAGTACTTC
CSVVFQGKYEQYF
>NA|NA|TRBJ1-5|TRBV20-1
TGCAGTGCTAGAGACAGGGTCTCCACGCCCCAGCATTTT
CSARDRVSTPQHF
>NA|few|TRBJ2-7|TRBV27
TGTGCCAGCAGTTCCAGGAGGGGGCACGAGCAGTACTTC
CASSSRRGHEQYF
>NA|few|TRBJ1-3|TRBV6-1
TGTGCCAGCAGCCCGGACGGTAGTCGGAACACCATATATTTT
CASSPDGSRNTIYF
>NA|few|TRBJ2-1|TRBV20-1
TGCAGTGCTAGAGACGTACGGAGGGCCGCATACAATGAGCAGTTCTTC
CSARDVRRAAYNEQFF
>TRBD1|few|TRBJ2-7|TRBV20-1
TGCAGTGCTTTCTTCTCCGGGACAGTGGGTCTCGAGCAGTACTTC
CSAFFSGTVGLEQYF
>NA|NA|TRBJ1-6|TRBV7-2
TGTGCCAGCAGCTTACAGGGAAGGGATTCACCCCTCCACTTT
CASSLQGRDSPLHF
>NA|many|TRBJ2-3|TRBV5-1
TGCGCCAGCAGCTTAGGAGCATTCACAGATACGCAGTATTTT
CASSLGAFTDTQYF
>NA|NA|TRBJ2-3|TRBV15
TGTGCCACCAGCAGAGAACTAGTCGTCGATACGCAGTATTTT
CATSRELVVDTQYF
>NA|NA|TRBJ2-2|TRBV29-1
TGCAGCGTTGAAATGCAGGGCAGGAACACCGGGGAGCTGTTTTTT
CSVEMQGRNTGELFF
>NA|many|TRBJ1-1|TRBV3-1
TGTGCCAGCAGCCCCCTACTTGGGTTCAACACTGAAGCTTTCTTT
CASSPLLGFNTEAFF
>NA|NA|TRBJ1-5|TRBV20-1
TGCAGTGCTAAGGCCGGGCTCTATAGCAATCAGCCCCAGCATTTT
CSAKAGLYSNQPQHF
>TRBD2|few|TRBJ2-5|TRBV20-1
TGCAGTGCCGCAAGACTAGCGGGAGTGGAGACCCAGTACTTC
CSAARLAGVETQYF
>TRBD1|many|TRBJ1-4|TRBV20-1
TGCAGCCCTGGGGGACAGGGCCCTGAAAAACTGTTTTTT
CSPGGQGPEKLFF